Here is one T cell receptor (beta chain) with its context. These data are taken from a study of blood T cell repertoires in COVID-19. Study-wide background: Whether acute or convalescent, the COVID-19 samples came from the United States, Italy and Spain.

V lost 4 bases, J lost 0 bases, and 9 bases lay in between. The CDR3 is 15 residues long. From germline, CDR1 is SNHLY and CDR2 FYNNEI. Generated by immunoSEQ multiplex PCR, the TCRdb table keeps only in-frame clones and is missing some. This sample has around 170,000 clones; roughly 90% occur once, and the top ten carry roughly 24%. The V gene is TRBV2, the J gene TRBJ2-2; a weak D match, TRBD2 (5 bases). The TCR originated in a man aged 55 to 70 with acute or convalescent COVID-19. Sequencing was performed on peripheral blood. The CDR3 bases are TGTGCCAGCAGTGGGGAGTATACGAACACCGGGGAGCTGTTTTTT. This encodes CASSGEYTNTGELFF.